The table lists the clone carrying this T cell receptor (beta chain) with many counts. Its antigen is unknown. This entry comes from a study of regulatory T cells in long-lasting Graves disease. Study conclusions and caveats: Having few samples may have compromised the accuracy. Patients with persistent Graves' had lower TCR diversity than newly diagnosed patients.

Library construction for TCR beta used iRepertoire HTBI primers and Arm-PCR of CDR3 regions. TCRdb re-called the multiplex PCR reads with MiXCR, one entry per CDR3 protein. The table shows about 540,000 distinct CDR3 sequences, with approximately 12% occurring only once. This CDR3 spans 15 amino acids. CDR1 DFQATT and CDR2 SNEGSKA come from the germline V gene (reference sequence). Trimming left V 1 base short and J 5 bases short, with 15 bases between. Specified time point: newly diagnosed GD, antithyroid drugs for less than 3 months. Isolated PBMC RNA provided the starting material for the TCR library. Clinicians diagnosed Graves' disease using American Thyroid Association guidelines. The data also belong to a second study, concerning T cells in Graves' hyperthyroidism and ophthalmopathy. From that second work: The TCR CDR3 was amplified in a first-round RT-PCR using the HTBI primer set.

This receptor was taken from a man aged 30 to 39 with Graves disease. This rearrangement joins TRBV20-1 to TRBJ2-1, with D unresolved. This specimen consisted of peripheral blood mononuclear cells (PBMCs), obtained at new diagnosis, from a patient treated with antithyroid drugs. The CDR3 nucleotides are TGCAGTGCTAGAGGGCTGAGTTATGAAAACAATGAGCAGTTCTTC. This gives the protein CSARGLSYENNEQFF.